This record concerns one T cell receptor beta chain sequence. Its specificity is not known. 5'RACE with constant-segment primers yielded barcoded, UMI-tagged TCR alpha and TCR beta cDNA libraries. Each CDR3 protein gets one entry after TCRdb re-called the 5' RACE reads with MiXCR. The top ten hold approximately 5.5% of the sample, which has about 110,000 distinct CDR3 sequences, roughly a sixth seen once. These data come from a study of T-cell memory formation after mild COVID-19. Study findings and constraints: While clones contracting from day 15 to 85 were balanced between CD4 and CD8, later expanders leaned CD4+.

The CDR3 runs to 11 residues. Per germline, CDR1 DFQATT and CDR2 SNEGSKA (reference sequence). V was trimmed by 4 bases and J by 9 bases, leaving 12 bases between them. The chain joins TRBV20-1 to TRBJ1-2; perhaps TRBD1 as D (6 bases). The sample consisted of PBMCs or a T cell subset sorted from them (not recorded which). This sequence was found in a man between 18 and 35 years old who had mild COVID-19 (a few samples of this study predate the infection). Cell type and time point are not known. The CDR3: CSAKAGVSYTF. Written as DNA, the CDR3 is TGCAGTGCTAAAGCAGGGGTGAGCTACACCTTC.